A selection of T cell receptor beta chains follows, all from one sample in a study of spatial heterogeneity in lung cancer. One entry per CDR3 protein, called by TCRdb with MiXCR from the 5' RACE reads. The sample carries around 100,000 distinct CDR3 sequences, around 4.3% recorded once. This specimen consisted of lung tumor tissue, obtained at surgery. These TCRs come from a male donor with early-stage non-small cell lung cancer. The CDR3 runs from the conserved cysteine through the conserved F or W. The order of the fields is J gene, CDR3 length, clone size, D gene, V gene, CDR3 DNA, CDR3 protein. A D gene is named only where the DNA matches it firmly. The size of a clone is reported for some rows only, either as once, few or many, or as a class for expanded clones.

TRBJ1-5 15 NA TRBD1 TRBV20-1 TGCAGTGCTAGAGATAGGACAGGATTCAATCAGCCCCAGCATTTT CSARDRTGFNQPQHF
TRBJ2-2 15 many NA TRBV2 TGTGCCAGCAGTGACCAGGACATGATCACCGGGGAGCTGTTTTTT CASSDQDMITGELFF
TRBJ2-5 15 many TRBD2 TRBV4-1 TGCGCCAGCAGCCAATTGACTAGCGGGAAAGAGACCCAGTACTTC CASSQLTSGKETQYF
TRBJ1-5 14 many NA TRBV5-1 TGCGCCAGCAGCTTGCTGGGGGACGCTCAGCCCCAGCATTTT CASSLLGDAQPQHF
TRBJ1-4 19 NA NA TRBV6-5 TGTGCCAGCAGTTACTCGCCCGGGACTCCGGGGACCGGTAATGAAAAACTGTTTTTT CASSYSPGTPGTGNEKLFF
TRBJ1-4 18 many NA TRBV28 TGTGCCAGCAGTTCCGTGCGGAAGAGTGGACAGCTTAATGAAAAACTGTTTTTT CASSSVRKSGQLNEKLFF
TRBJ2-7 14 few NA TRBV12-3/TRBV12-4 TGTGCCAGCAGTTTATCAGGGTTCCCCTACGAGCAGTACTTC CASSLSGFPYEQYF
TRBJ2-1 14 many TRBD1 TRBV10-3 TGTGCCATAGGGGGCGGTTCCCAGCCTCATGAGCAGTTCTTC CAIGGGSQPHEQFF
TRBJ1-5 13 many TRBD1 TRBV2 TGTGCCACACAGGGGGAGATCAATCAGCCCCAGCATTTT CATQGEINQPQHF
TRBJ2-3 13 many NA TRBV20-1 TGCAGTGCTAGAGGTGTTAACACAGATACGCAGTATTTT CSARGVNTDTQYF
TRBJ2-1 15 many NA TRBV6-1 TGTGCCAGCAGTGAAGGTCGCTACTCCTACAATGAGCAGTTCTTC CASSEGRYSYNEQFF
TRBJ1-1 16 many NA TRBV4-1 TGCGCCAGCAGCCAAGTAGGGGGACCCCGGAACACTGAAGCTTTCTTT CASSQVGGPRNTEAFF
TRBJ2-3 14 many NA TRBV27 TGTGCCAGCAGTTTATCCTGGGGGACAGATACGCAGTATTTT CASSLSWGTDTQYF
TRBJ1-5 14 many NA TRBV10-3 TGTGCCATCAACTCACAGGGCTTCAAACAGCCCCAGCATTTT CAINSQGFKQPQHF
TRBJ2-5 14 NA TRBD1 TRBV6-1 TGTGCCAGCAGTGAGTTGGGACAGGGAGAGACCCAGTACTTC CASSELGQGETQYF
TRBJ1-1 14 many NA TRBV2 TGTGCCAGCAAAGAGGGACTTATGAACACTGAAGCTTTCTTT CASKEGLMNTEAFF
TRBJ2-3 16 many TRBD2 TRBV3-1 TGTGCCAGCAGCCCCTCTGGTCTAGCGGGAGAGGATACGCAGTATTTT CASSPSGLAGEDTQYF
TRBJ1-1 14 many NA TRBV6-1 TGTGCCAGCAGTCCCCGGCAGGTTGGGACTGAAGCTTTCTTT CASSPRQVGTEAFF
TRBJ2-3 17 many TRBD2 TRBV10-3 TGTGCCATCAGTGGGACTAGCGGGAAGACTAGCACAGATACGCAGTATTTT CAISGTSGKTSTDTQYF
TRBJ2-7 12 many TRBD1 TRBV20-1 TGCAGTGCCCCGGACAGGGCCTACGAGCAGTACTTC CSAPDRAYEQYF
TRBJ2-3 15 many TRBD2 TRBV20-1 TGCAGTGCTATCCGGGACTACCTTGACACAGATACGCAGTATTTT CSAIRDYLDTDTQYF
TRBJ1-1 13 many NA TRBV27 TGTGCCAGCAGTTTATCTCCCAGGGGCGGATTTTTCTTT CASSLSPRGGFFF
TRBJ2-2 16 many TRBD1 TRBV7-2 TGTGCCAGCAGCCAGGCGACAGGGTCGGTCACCGGGGAGCTGTTTTTT CASSQATGSVTGELFF
TRBJ2-5 15 many TRBD2 TRBV5-1 TGCGCCAGCAGCTTTTCTAGCGGACAACAAGAGACCCAGTACTTC CASSFSSGQQETQYF
TRBJ2-3 16 many NA TRBV20-1 TGCAGTGCTAGGGCTTCAGGGGAGGCCTACACAGATACGCAGTATTTT CSARASGEAYTDTQYF
TRBJ1-2 16 many NA TRBV7-6 TGTGCCAGCAGCTTAGGGGCCACTGAAGCTAACTATGGCTACACCTTC CASSLGATEANYGYTF
TRBJ2-5 14 few NA TRBV5-1 TGCGCCAGCAGCTTGTGGGGGACGGGGGAGACCCAGTACTTC CASSLWGTGETQYF
TRBJ1-1 14 NA NA TRBV27 TGTGCCAGCAGATCAGGGACTCTGAACACTGAAGCTTTCTTT CASRSGTLNTEAFF